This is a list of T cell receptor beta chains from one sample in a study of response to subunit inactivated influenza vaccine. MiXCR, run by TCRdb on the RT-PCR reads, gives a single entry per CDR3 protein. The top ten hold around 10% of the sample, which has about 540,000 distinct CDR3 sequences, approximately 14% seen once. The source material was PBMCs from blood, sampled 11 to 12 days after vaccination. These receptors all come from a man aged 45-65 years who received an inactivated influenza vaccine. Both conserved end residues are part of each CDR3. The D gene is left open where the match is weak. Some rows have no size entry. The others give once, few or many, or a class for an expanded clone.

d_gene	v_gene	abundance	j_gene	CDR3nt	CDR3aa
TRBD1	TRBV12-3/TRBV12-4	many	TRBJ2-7	TGTGCCAGCAGTTCTCTGGACAGGGGTTACGAGCAGTACTTC	CASSSLDRGYEQYF
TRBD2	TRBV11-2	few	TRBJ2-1	TGTGCCAGCAGCGAAGCCTTGACTAGCGGGTACAATGAGCAGTTCTTC	CASSEALTSGYNEQFF
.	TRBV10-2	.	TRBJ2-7	TGCGCCAGCAGAGGGCAGGGGACCTACGAGCAGTACTTC	CASRGQGTYEQYF
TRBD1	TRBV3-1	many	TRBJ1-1	TGTGCCAGCACCCTAACAGGGGCGGGGACTGAAGCTTTCTTT	CASTLTGAGTEAFF
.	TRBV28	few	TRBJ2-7	TGTGCCAGCAGAGCTGGACAAAGGCTAACCTACGAGCAGTACTTC	CASRAGQRLTYEQYF
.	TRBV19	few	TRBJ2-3	TGTGCCAGTAGTCCCGGGCCCTCAGATACGCAGTATTTT	CASSPGPSDTQYF
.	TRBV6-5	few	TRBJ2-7	TGTGCCAGCAGTTACTCGATGTCGGGGGTTAAGTACGAGCAGTACTTC	CASSYSMSGVKYEQYF
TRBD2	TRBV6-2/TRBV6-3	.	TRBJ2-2	TGTGCCAGCAGTTACCAGGGACTAGCGGGACGAAGAAGAACGAACACCGGGGAGCTGTTTTTT	CASSYQGLAGRRRTNTGELFF
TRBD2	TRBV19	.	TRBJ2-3	TGTGCCAGTAGTATAACTAGCGGGAGGAGGACTAGCACAGATACGCAGTATTTT	CASSITSGRRTSTDTQYF
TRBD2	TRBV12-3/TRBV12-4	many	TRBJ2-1	TGTGCCAGCAGCAAACTAGCGGGAGACATTAATGAGCAGTTCTTC	CASSKLAGDINEQFF
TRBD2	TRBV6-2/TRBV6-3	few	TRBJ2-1	TGTGCCAGCAGTTACTCCTCCAGCGGGAGGGCCGTCGTGGCTCAGAATGAGCAGTTCTTC	CASSYSSSGRAVVAQNEQFF
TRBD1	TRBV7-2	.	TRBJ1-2	TGTGCCAGCAGCAAATCCGGGACAGGGTATGGCTACACCTTC	CASSKSGTGYGYTF
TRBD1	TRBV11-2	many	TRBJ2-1	TGTGCCAGCAGCTCACCACTAAGGGACAGATACAATGAGCAGTTCTTC	CASSSPLRDRYNEQFF
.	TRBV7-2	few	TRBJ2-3	TGTGCCAGCAGCTGGGGGACCGTGAATACGCAGTATTTT	CASSWGTVNTQYF
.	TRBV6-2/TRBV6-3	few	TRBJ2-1	TGTGCCAGCAGTTACAGTGCCCTAAGCTCCTACAATGAGCAGTTCTTC	CASSYSALSSYNEQFF
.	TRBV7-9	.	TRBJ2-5	TGTGCCAGCAGCTGGGGTCAGGTCCTCCAAGAGACCCAGTACTTC	CASSWGQVLQETQYF
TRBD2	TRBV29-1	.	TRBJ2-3	TGCAGCGTTGTTAGGGCTAGCGGGAGGAGCGATACGCAGTATTTT	CSVVRASGRSDTQYF
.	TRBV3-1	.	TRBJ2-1	TGTGCCAGCAGCCCCTGGGACCTCAATGAGCAGTTCTTC	CASSPWDLNEQFF
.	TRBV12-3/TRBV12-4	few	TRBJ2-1	TGTGCCAGCAGCCTCATGGTGACAGTCAATGAGCAGTTCTTC	CASSLMVTVNEQFF
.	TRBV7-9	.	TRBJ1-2	TGTGCCAGCAGCTTAACGCGTCGGGGCTACACCTTC	CASSLTRRGYTF
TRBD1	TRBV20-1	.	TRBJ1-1	TGCAGTGCTGAGGACAGGAGCGTGAACACTGAAGCTTTCTTT	CSAEDRSVNTEAFF
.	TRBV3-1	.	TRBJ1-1	TGTGCCAGCAGCCACGGGGCTGAAGCTTTCTTT	CASSHGAEAFF
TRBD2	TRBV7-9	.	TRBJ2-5	TGTGCCAGCAGCTCCCTAGCGGGGGTAGAGACCCAGTACTTC	CASSSLAGVETQYF
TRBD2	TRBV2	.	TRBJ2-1	TGTGCCGGACACCAACTAGCGGGAGGCCCTTATGACAATGAGCAGTTCTTC	CAGHQLAGGPYDNEQFF
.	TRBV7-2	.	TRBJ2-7	TGTGCCAGCAGCTTAACGGGTCTCCCCTACGAGCAGTACTTC	CASSLTGLPYEQYF
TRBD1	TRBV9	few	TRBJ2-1	TGTGCCAGCAGCGTTGAGGGACAGAGCTCCTACAATGAGCAGTTCTTC	CASSVEGQSSYNEQFF
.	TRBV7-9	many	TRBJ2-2	TGTGCCAGCAGCTTATTTCTTACCGGGGAGCTGTTTTTT	CASSLFLTGELFF
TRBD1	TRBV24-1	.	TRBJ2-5	TGTGCCACCAGTGATTCCGGGACAGGGGTCTTAGAGACCCAGTACTTC	CATSDSGTGVLETQYF
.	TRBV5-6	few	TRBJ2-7	TGTGCCAGCAGCCGCGGAGGGGGGCAAGATACCTACGAGCAGTACTTC	CASSRGGGQDTYEQYF
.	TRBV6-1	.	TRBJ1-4	TGTGCCAGCAGTGAAGAGCCTGGAGCTAATGAAAAACTGTTTTTT	CASSEEPGANEKLFF
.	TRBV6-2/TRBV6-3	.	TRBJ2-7	TGTGCCAGCAGTCACAGCAGAGGGGTAGTCTACGAGCAGTACTTC	CASSHSRGVVYEQYF
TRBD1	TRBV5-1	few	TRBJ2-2	TGCGCCAGCAGCTTGAGGGACAGCACGAACACCGGGGAGCTGTTTTTT	CASSLRDSTNTGELFF
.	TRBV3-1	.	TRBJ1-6	TGTGCCAGCAGCCGAAGGCCAGCCGGGAGACCGAGTCCCTATAATTCACCCCTCCACTTT	CASSRRPAGRPSPYNSPLHF
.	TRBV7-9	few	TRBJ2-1	TGTGCCAGCAGCTTATTACAGCAGGGAAGTCATGGGGGGCAGTTCTTC	CASSLLQQGSHGGQFF
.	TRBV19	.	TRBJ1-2	TGTGCCAGTAGTCCAAGAACAGGGACTAACTATGGCTACACCTTC	CASSPRTGTNYGYTF